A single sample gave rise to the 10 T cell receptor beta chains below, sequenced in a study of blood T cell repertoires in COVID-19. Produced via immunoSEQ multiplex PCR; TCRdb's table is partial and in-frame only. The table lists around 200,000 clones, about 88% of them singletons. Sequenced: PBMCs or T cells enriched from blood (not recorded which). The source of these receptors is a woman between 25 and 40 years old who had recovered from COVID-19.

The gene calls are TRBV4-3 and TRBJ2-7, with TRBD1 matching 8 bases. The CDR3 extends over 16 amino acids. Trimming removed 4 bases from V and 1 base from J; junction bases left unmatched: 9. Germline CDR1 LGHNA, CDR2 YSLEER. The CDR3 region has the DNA TGCGCCAGCAGCCCAGCAAGGACAGGGCATTCCTACGAGCAGTACTTC. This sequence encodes CASSPARTGHSYEQYF.

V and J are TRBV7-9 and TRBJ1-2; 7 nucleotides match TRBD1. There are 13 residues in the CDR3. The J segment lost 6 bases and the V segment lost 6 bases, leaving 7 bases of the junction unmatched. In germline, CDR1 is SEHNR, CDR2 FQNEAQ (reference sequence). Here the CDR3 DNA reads TGTGCCAGCAGTAGCCGACAGGGTGATGGCTACACCTTC. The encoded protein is CASSSRQGDGYTF.

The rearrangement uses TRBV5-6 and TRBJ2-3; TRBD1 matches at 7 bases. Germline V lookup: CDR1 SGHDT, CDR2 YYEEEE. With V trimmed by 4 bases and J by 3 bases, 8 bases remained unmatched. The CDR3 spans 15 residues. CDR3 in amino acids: CASSLGTDITDTQYF. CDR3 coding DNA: TGTGCCAGCAGCCTCGGGACAGATATAACAGATACGCAGTATTTT.

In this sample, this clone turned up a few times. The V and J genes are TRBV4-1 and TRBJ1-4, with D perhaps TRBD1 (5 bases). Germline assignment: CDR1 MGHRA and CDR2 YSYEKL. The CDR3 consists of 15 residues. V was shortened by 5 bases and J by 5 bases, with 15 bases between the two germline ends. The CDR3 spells CASSERGAGNEKLFF. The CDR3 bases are TGCGCCAGCAGCGAGCGTGGGGCAGGCAATGAAAAACTGTTTTTT.

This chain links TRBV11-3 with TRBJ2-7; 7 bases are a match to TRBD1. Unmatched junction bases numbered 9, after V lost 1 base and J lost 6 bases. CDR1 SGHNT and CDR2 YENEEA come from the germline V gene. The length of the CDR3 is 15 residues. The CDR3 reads CASSLVGQAEGEQYF. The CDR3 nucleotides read TGTGCCAGCAGCTTAGTAGGACAGGCTGAGGGCGAGCAGTACTTC. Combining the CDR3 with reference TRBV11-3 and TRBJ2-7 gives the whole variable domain EAGVVQSPRYKIIEKKQPVAFWCNPISGHNTLYWYLQNLGQGPELLIRYENEEAVDDSQLPKDRFSAERLKGVDSTLKIQPAELGDSAVYLCASSLVGQAEGEQYFGPGTRLTVT.

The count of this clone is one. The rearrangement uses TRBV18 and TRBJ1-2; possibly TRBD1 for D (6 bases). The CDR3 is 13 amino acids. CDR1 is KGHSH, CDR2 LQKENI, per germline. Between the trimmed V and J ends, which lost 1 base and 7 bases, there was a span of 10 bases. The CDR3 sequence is CASSPQTGSGYTF. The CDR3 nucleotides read TGTGCCAGCTCACCACAAACAGGGTCTGGCTACACCTTC.

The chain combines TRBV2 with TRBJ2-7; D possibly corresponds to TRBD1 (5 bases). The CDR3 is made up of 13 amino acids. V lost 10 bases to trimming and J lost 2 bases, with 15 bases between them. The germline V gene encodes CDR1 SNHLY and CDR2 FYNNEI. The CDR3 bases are TGTGCCAAGTCGGTGGGGCGCCCCTACGAGCAGTACTTC. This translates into CAKSVGRPYEQYF.

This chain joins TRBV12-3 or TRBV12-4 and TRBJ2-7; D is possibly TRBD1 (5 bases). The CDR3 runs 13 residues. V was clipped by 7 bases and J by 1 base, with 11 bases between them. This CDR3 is CASTADNSYEQYF. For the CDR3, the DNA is TGTGCCAGCACCGCGGACAATTCCTACGAGCAGTACTTC.

CDR3 protein: CASSGNINEQFF. The CDR3 DNA sequence: TGTGCCAGCAGCGGAAACATAAATGAGCAGTTCTTC. This rearrangement joins TRBV9 to TRBJ2-1; D is undetermined. V lost 3 bases, J lost 7 bases, and 8 bases lay in between. Germline values: CDR1 SGDLS, CDR2 YYNGEE. The CDR3 is 12 residues long.

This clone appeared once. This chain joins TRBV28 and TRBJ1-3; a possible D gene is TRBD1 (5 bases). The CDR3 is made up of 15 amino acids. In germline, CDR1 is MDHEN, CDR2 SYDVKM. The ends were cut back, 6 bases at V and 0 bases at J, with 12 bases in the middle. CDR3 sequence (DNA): TGTGCCAGCAGCCCACAGGCTTTCTCTGGAAACACCATATATTTT. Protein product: CASSPQAFSGNTIYF.